The text below deals with one T cell receptor beta chain. Its target is unknown. This sample stems from a study of cytomegalovirus exposure and HLA in healthy donors. Trimming cost V 3 bases and J 6 bases, with 15 bases left between them. The V gene's germline CDR1 is SEHNR and CDR2 FQNEAQ (reference sequence). This CDR3 region has 14 residues. With 60 Vbeta and 13 Jbeta primers, the PCR was carried out. The assay was immunoSEQ multiplex PCR, and TCRdb's table has in-frame clones only and misses some. The sample shows about 210,000 clones, about 85% of them seen only once. Overall study results and limits: When a later analysis was performed, an Asian-associated ancestry cluster reportedly had fewer N-insertions than the approximately 690-donor mean.

The sequence was obtained from a male donor in good health and CMV-seropositive. The chain has TRBV7-9 and TRBJ2-7, with a possible D match to TRBD1 (6 bases). The sequenced sample was PBMCs. The chain's CDR3 is CASSLDSGRGEQYF. The CDR3 nucleotides read TGTGCCAGCAGCTTGGACAGCGGACGTGGCGAGCAGTACTTC.